This is a list of T cell receptor beta chains from one sample in a study of blood T cells in healthy people across ages. TCRdb re-called the 5' RACE reads with MiXCR, one entry per CDR3 protein. This sample has about 630,000 distinct CDR3 sequences, with approximately 21% found just once. The material sequenced was blood. The receptor set was obtained from a man between 65 and 85 years old in good health. Both conserved end residues are part of each CDR3. The order of the fields is J gene, clone size, V gene, D gene, CDR3 DNA, CDR3 protein. The D gene is left open where the match is weak. A clone size is listed for some rows: how often the clone was seen (once, few, many), or a class if it is expanded.

>TRBJ2-7|NA|TRBV20-1|NA
TGCAGTGCTAGAGGTAGCGGCAGGGAAGAGCAGTACTTC
CSARGSGREEQYF
>TRBJ2-1|NA|TRBV18|TRBD2
TGTGCCAGCTCACCACCTAGCGGGAGGGCCTACAATGAGCAGTTCTTC
CASSPPSGRAYNEQFF
>TRBJ2-7|NA|TRBV7-9|TRBD2
TGTGCCAGCAGCCCTAGCGGGAGGGCCGGTGATAGCGAGCAGTACTTC
CASSPSGRAGDSEQYF
>TRBJ2-5|few|TRBV4-3|TRBD2
TGCGCCAGCAGCCAAGAACTAGCGGGAGGTCGGGAGACCCAGTACTTC
CASSQELAGGRETQYF
>TRBJ2-7|few|TRBV12-3/TRBV12-4|NA
TGTGTCGGCAGTTGGGGACATTTAGCTTCCTACGAGCAGTACTTC
CVGSWGHLASYEQYF
>TRBJ2-2|NA|TRBV14|TRBD2
TGTGCCAGCAGTCGGACTAGCGGGAGCCGGCACACCGGGGAGCTGTTTTTT
CASSRTSGSRHTGELFF
>TRBJ2-5|NA|TRBV5-1|TRBD1
TGCGCCAGCAGTACAGGGGATCAACGAGAGACCCAGTACTTC
CASSTGDQRETQYF
>TRBJ2-3|NA|TRBV7-9|NA
TGTGCCAGCAGCTTAGTCCCAGCCCGCAACACAGATACGCAGTATTTT
CASSLVPARNTDTQYF
>TRBJ2-1|NA|TRBV11-1|TRBD2
TGTGCCAGCAGCTTAGGAGGGAGGGCCGCGAATGAGCAGTTCTTC
CASSLGGRAANEQFF
>TRBJ1-1|few|TRBV2|NA
TGTGCCAGCAGTGCGCCAGGAGGGAACACTGAAGCTTTCTTT
CASSAPGGNTEAFF
>TRBJ2-1|few|TRBV28|NA
TGTACCAGCAGTTTTGGTGTAAGTGGTCAGGATGAGCAGTTCTTC
CTSSFGVSGQDEQFF
>TRBJ2-3|few|TRBV6-1|TRBD2
TGTGCCAGCAGCCGCGGGACTAGCGGGAGAGCAGATACGCAGTATTTT
CASSRGTSGRADTQYF
>TRBJ1-1|many|TRBV11-2|NA
TGTGCCAGCAGCCCCCTCGACACTGAAGCTTTCTTT
CASSPLDTEAFF
>TRBJ2-5|NA|TRBV6-1|NA
TGTGCCAGCAGCCCCCATCCGGACAGCCAAGAGACCCAGTACTTC
CASSPHPDSQETQYF
>TRBJ2-3|NA|TRBV7-8|NA
TGTGCCAGCAGCTCTGCGTTCGACCCGAGGTGGGGCACAGATACGCAGTATTTT
CASSSAFDPRWGTDTQYF
>TRBJ1-2|NA|TRBV3-1|NA
TGTGCCAGCAGCAGGATACAGGGAGTCGATGGCTACACCTTC
CASSRIQGVDGYTF
>TRBJ2-1|few|TRBV6-6|TRBD2
TGTGCCAGCAGTTCTCGGACTAGAGACAATGAGCAGTTCTTC
CASSSRTRDNEQFF
>TRBJ2-1|many|TRBV18|NA
TGTGCCAGCTCACCAAGAAATGAGCAGTTCTTC
CASSPRNEQFF
>TRBJ2-6|few|TRBV28|TRBD2
TGTGCCAGCAGTTTTTATGGCACGGGGACTAGCGGGAGGACCAACGTCCTGACTTTC
CASSFYGTGTSGRTNVLTF
>TRBJ2-3|NA|TRBV27|TRBD2
TGTGCCAGCAGTCCCCGGAGCGGGAGGATAGGCACAGATACGCAGTATTTT
CASSPRSGRIGTDTQYF